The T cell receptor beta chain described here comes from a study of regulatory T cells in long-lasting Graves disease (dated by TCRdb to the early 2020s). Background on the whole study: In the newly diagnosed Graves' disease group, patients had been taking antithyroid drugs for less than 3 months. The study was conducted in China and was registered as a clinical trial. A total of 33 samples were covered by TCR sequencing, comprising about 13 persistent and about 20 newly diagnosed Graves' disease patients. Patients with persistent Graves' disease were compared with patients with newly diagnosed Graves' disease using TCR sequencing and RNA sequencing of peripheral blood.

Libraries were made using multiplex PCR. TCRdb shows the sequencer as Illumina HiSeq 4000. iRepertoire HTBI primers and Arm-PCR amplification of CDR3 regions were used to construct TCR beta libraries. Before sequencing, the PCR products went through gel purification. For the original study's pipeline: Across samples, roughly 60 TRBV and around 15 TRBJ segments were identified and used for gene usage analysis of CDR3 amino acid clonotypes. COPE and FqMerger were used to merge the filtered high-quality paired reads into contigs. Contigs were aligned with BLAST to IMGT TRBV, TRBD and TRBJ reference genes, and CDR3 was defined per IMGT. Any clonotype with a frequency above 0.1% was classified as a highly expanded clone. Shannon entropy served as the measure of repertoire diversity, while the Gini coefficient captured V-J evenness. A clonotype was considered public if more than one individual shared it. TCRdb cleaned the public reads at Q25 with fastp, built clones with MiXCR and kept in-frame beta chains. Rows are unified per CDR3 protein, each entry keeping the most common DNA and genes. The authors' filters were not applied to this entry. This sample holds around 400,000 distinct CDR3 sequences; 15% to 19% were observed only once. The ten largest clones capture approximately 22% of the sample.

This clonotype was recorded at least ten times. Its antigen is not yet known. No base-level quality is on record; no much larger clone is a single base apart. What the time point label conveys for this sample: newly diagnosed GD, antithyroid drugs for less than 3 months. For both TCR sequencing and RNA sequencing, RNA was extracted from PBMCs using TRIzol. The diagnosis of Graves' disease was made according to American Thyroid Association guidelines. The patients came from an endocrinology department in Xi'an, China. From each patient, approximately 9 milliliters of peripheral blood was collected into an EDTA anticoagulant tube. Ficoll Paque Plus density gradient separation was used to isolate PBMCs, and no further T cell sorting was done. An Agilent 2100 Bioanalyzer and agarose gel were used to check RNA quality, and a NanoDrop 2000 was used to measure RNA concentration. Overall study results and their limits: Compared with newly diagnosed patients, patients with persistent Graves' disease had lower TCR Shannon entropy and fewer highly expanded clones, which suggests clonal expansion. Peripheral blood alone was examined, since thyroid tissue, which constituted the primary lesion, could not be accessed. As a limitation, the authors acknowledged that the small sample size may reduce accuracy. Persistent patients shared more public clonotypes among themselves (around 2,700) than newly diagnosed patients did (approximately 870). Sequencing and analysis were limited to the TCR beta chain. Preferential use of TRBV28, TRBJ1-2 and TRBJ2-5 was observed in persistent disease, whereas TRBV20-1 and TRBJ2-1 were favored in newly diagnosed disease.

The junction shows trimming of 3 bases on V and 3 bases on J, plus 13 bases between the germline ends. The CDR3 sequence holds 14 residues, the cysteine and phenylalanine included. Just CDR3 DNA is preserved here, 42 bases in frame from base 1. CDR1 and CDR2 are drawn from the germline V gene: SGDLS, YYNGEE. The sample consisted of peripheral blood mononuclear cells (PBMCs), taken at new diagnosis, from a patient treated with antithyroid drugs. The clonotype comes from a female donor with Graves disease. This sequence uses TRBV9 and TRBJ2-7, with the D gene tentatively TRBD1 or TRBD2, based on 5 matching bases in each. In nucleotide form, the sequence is TGTGCCAGCAGCGCATCCGGGACCGACTACGAGCAGTACTTC. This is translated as CASSASGTDYEQYF.